This is a list of T cell receptor beta chains from one sample in a study of vaccination effects on CD4 cells after COVID-19. No antigen has been identified for these receptors. The data were produced by immunoSEQ multiplex PCR, yet TCRdb's version contains in-frame clones alone and is incomplete. The sample yields around 65,000 clones, 73% seen once. Here the sequenced sample was CD4+ T cells from PBMCs cultured with HCoV-229E spike peptides, taken after COVID-19 vaccination. The receptor source for this set is a human donor who received a COVID-19 vaccine. Each CDR3 is given with its conserved first and last residue. D genes are given only for firm matches. Part of the rows lack a size; the others show once, few, many or a class for expanded clones.

V gene	clone size	D gene	J gene	CDR3 DNA	CDR3 protein
TRBV29-1	.	.	TRBJ1-4	TGCAGCGTTGTTGGGTCTAATGAAAAACTGTTTTTT	CSVVGSNEKLFF
TRBV10-3	.	.	TRBJ1-1	TGTGCCATCAGTGAGTCAACCAACACTGAAGCTTTCTTT	CAISESTNTEAFF
TRBV5-1	.	.	TRBJ1-3	TGCGCCAGCAGCTTGAATTTCGGAAACACCATATATTTT	CASSLNFGNTIYF
TRBV4-3	.	.	TRBJ1-1	TGCGCCAGCAGACTCGGACAAACGAACACTGAAGCTTTCTTT	CASRLGQTNTEAFF
TRBV19	.	TRBD2	TRBJ2-4	TGTGCCAGTAGTAGTCGGGGGGGAAACATTCAGTACTTC	CASSSRGGNIQYF
TRBV5-1	.	TRBD1	TRBJ2-1	TGCGCCAGCAGCTTGGTGGGGACAGGGGTGGGGAATGAGCAGTTCTTC	CASSLVGTGVGNEQFF
TRBV19	.	.	TRBJ1-1	TGTGCCAGTAGTTTCCTGGGACCACGGTTGGCTGAAGCTTTCTTT	CASSFLGPRLAEAFF
TRBV29-1	.	.	TRBJ2-1	TGCAGCGCCCGCCCCGGCAGGGGTGACGAGCAGTTCTTC	CSARPGRGDEQFF
TRBV9	.	TRBD1	TRBJ2-5	TGTGCCAGCAGCGAGAGGGGGTGGACAGGGGGCCAAGAGACCCAGTACTTC	CASSERGWTGGQETQYF
TRBV18	once	TRBD1	TRBJ1-2	TGTGCCAGCTCGAGGGACAGCGCTAACTATGGCTACACCTTC	CASSRDSANYGYTF
TRBV7-2	.	.	TRBJ1-5	TGTGCCAGCAGCTTAGCAGGGGTGGATCAGCCCCAGCATTTT	CASSLAGVDQPQHF
TRBV9	few	TRBD1	TRBJ1-6	TGTGCCAGCAGCCCCGGACAGGGGAAGGATTCACCCCTCCACTTT	CASSPGQGKDSPLHF
TRBV4-2	.	.	TRBJ1-5	TGTGCCAGCAGCCAAGACCCCCTAGGCTACAATCAGCCCCAGCATTTT	CASSQDPLGYNQPQHF
TRBV6-5	.	TRBD1	TRBJ1-2	TGTGCCAGCAGTTCCCCATACGACAGGGACTATGGCTACACCTTC	CASSSPYDRDYGYTF
TRBV19	.	.	TRBJ2-5	TGTGCCAGTAGTATACGCAGGGGTGGAGAGACCCAGTACTTC	CASSIRRGGETQYF
TRBV7-9	.	.	TRBJ2-3	TGTGCCAGCAGCTTAGTATCCGGGGGCAGGGATACGCAGTATTTT	CASSLVSGGRDTQYF
TRBV18	.	.	TRBJ1-3	TGTGCCAGCTCACCCGCTACAGGCCCATCTGGAAACACCATATATTTT	CASSPATGPSGNTIYF
TRBV7-3	.	TRBD1	TRBJ1-2	TGTGCCAGCAGCTTAAATTCGGCAGGGGGCTATGGCTACACCTTC	CASSLNSAGGYGYTF
TRBV6-5	.	.	TRBJ1-6	TGTGCCAGCATCCTTGTGGGGGGATTAGATTCACCCCTCCACTTT	CASILVGGLDSPLHF
TRBV19	.	.	TRBJ1-2	TGTGCCAGTAGCCTACGCGGCAATGGCTACACCTTC	CASSLRGNGYTF
TRBV5-1	once	.	TRBJ1-2	TGCGCCAGCAGCTTGATACAGGGTTCCAACTATGGCTACACCTTC	CASSLIQGSNYGYTF
TRBV12-3/TRBV12-4	few	TRBD1	TRBJ1-1	TGTGCCAGCAGTTATAGACAGGGCAGAGCTTTCTTT	CASSYRQGRAFF
TRBV28	.	.	TRBJ1-1	TGTGCCAGTGGATCGAACACTGAAGCTTTCTTT	CASGSNTEAFF
TRBV18	.	.	TRBJ1-4	TGTGCCAGCTCACCACAGTCTAATGAAAAACTGTTTTTT	CASSPQSNEKLFF
TRBV25-1	few	.	TRBJ2-3	TGTGCCAGCACCCCTCGGGGCCTGCCAGGAGATACGCAGTATTTT	CASTPRGLPGDTQYF
TRBV4-1	.	.	TRBJ2-1	TGCGCCAGCAGCCAAGGATTTTTCAATGAGCAGTTCTTC	CASSQGFFNEQFF
TRBV4-3	.	.	TRBJ1-6	TGCGCCAGCAGCCCCAGACAGAGGGAAAATTCACCCCTCCACTTT	CASSPRQRENSPLHF
TRBV18	.	.	TRBJ1-1	TGTGCCAGCTCACCATTGACAGGTCCGACTGAAGCTTTCTTT	CASSPLTGPTEAFF
TRBV24-1	.	.	TRBJ2-2	TGTGCCACCAGTGGCACCGACCGGGACAAGAACACCGGGGAGCTGTTTTTT	CATSGTDRDKNTGELFF
TRBV6-6	few	.	TRBJ1-3	TGTGCCAGCAGTGTCAGCTCTGGAAACACCATATATTTT	CASSVSSGNTIYF
TRBV7-9	once	.	TRBJ2-5	TGTGCCAGCAGCTTAGTTCCGGAGACCCAGTACTTC	CASSLVPETQYF
TRBV7-2	.	.	TRBJ1-4	TGTGCCAGCAGCCCCGGGATTAATGAAAAACTGTTTTTT	CASSPGINEKLFF
TRBV19	.	.	TRBJ1-3	TGTGCCAGTAGTATTAGACGGGTCACGTCCGCGGCAGGAAACACCATATATTTT	CASSIRRVTSAAGNTIYF
TRBV4-1	.	TRBD2	TRBJ2-5	TGCGCCAGCAGCCAAGGAAGCGGGGGGGCCAAAGAGACCCAGTACTTC	CASSQGSGGAKETQYF
TRBV6-5	.	.	TRBJ1-1	TGTGCCAGCAGGAAGGACGGGTCCGGTGCTTTCTTT	CASRKDGSGAFF
TRBV5-1	.	.	TRBJ1-4	TGCGCCAGCAGCTTGGTAACGGGGGGTAATGAAAAACTGTTTTTT	CASSLVTGGNEKLFF
TRBV6-6	.	.	TRBJ1-2	TGTGCCAGCAGTTACGGTAAAACAGTGGACTATGGCTACACCTTC	CASSYGKTVDYGYTF
TRBV9	.	.	TRBJ2-6	TGTGCCAGCAGTTCCAGAGGGGCCAATACTAACTCTGGGGCCAACGTCCTGACTTTC	CASSSRGANTNSGANVLTF
TRBV28	.	.	TRBJ2-3	TGTGCCAGCAGTTTATTCGGGGGCGACACAGATACGCAGTATTTT	CASSLFGGDTDTQYF
TRBV29-1	.	.	TRBJ1-2	TGCAGCGTTGGGGCAGGGAGCTATGGCTACACCTTC	CSVGAGSYGYTF
TRBV2	.	.	TRBJ2-3	TGTGCCAGCGGGGGGGACAGGTTTTTCACAGATACGCAGTATTTT	CASGGDRFFTDTQYF
TRBV5-1	.	TRBD2	TRBJ2-5	TGCGCCAGCAGCTTGGCCCCCAAATCTAGCGGGGGACACCAAGAGACCCAGTACTTC	CASSLAPKSSGGHQETQYF
TRBV7-8	.	.	TRBJ1-1	TGTGCCAGCAGCTTGCAGACTCCGTACACTGAAGCTTTCTTT	CASSLQTPYTEAFF
TRBV27	.	TRBD2	TRBJ2-5	TGTGCCAGCAGTTTCATTACTAGCGGACGAGAAACTCGGTACTTC	CASSFITSGRETRYF
TRBV28	.	.	TRBJ1-2	TGTGCCAGCAGTTTAGGGCAGACGAACTATGGCTACACCTTC	CASSLGQTNYGYTF
TRBV7-3	.	.	TRBJ2-2	TGTGCCAGCAGCCCGCAACAAATTTCGAACACCGGGGAGCTGTTTTTT	CASSPQQISNTGELFF
TRBV7-3	.	.	TRBJ2-2	TGTGCCAGCAGCTTAGGGGCAAACACCGGGGAGCTGTTTTTT	CASSLGANTGELFF
TRBV10-3	.	.	TRBJ2-3	TGTGCCATCGGAGGGTACCAGGCGACAGATACGCAGTATTTT	CAIGGYQATDTQYF
TRBV5-1	.	TRBD2	TRBJ2-3	TGCGCCAGCAGCTTGACCGTTACTAGCGGGGGTGCAGATACGCAGTATTTT	CASSLTVTSGGADTQYF